This T cell receptor beta chain was obtained from a study of blood T cells in healthy people across ages (dated by TCRdb to between 2015 and 2016). Context from the whole study: In model experiments, template switching captured roughly one uniquely barcoded TCR beta cDNA molecule for every two T cells. To avoid experimental bias, donors of different ages were spread randomly across the sequencing lanes. Donors were grouped into four age groups: young (average 16 years), middle-aged (39), aged (approximately 67) and long-lived (about 89). Using deep sequencing normalized with unique cDNA molecular identifiers, the study measured how TCR beta repertoire diversity changes with age. The study analyzed two additional independent replicas of 1 million unique cDNA reads from the same blood draw for two donors, one aged 18 to 29 and one aged 80 or older. Here is what the overall study found, with its caveats: Because profiling used bulk unsorted PBMCs, naive and antigen-experienced compartments could not be compared conclusively. Estimates of total diversity based on one million sequenced T cells were considered lower bounds and underestimates. Compared with the aged group, the long-lived group had more naive CD4+ T cells, fewer expanded clones and increased TCR diversity, a pattern suggesting age selection. Donor CMV infection status was unknown, potentially confounding age-related changes in expanded clonotypes. Observed TCR beta diversity per million T cells fell roughly linearly with age, and a significant reduction was already apparent by age roughly 40. There was a strong correlation between observed TCR beta diversity and the percentage of naive T cells measured by flow cytometry.

Systemically healthy Caucasian individuals from Russia, 39 in total and aged about 6 to 100 years, were included as donors. Around 10 milliliters of peripheral blood were collected from each donor into EDTA-treated Vacutainer tubes. PBMCs were isolated by Ficoll-Paque density-gradient centrifugation, with at least 7 million obtained per sample. Total RNA was extracted from PBMCs with Trizol reagent, with at least 6 micrograms obtained per sample. The percentages of naive CD45RAhigh/CD27high T cells were determined by flow cytometry on a PBMC aliquot from every donor. The CDR3 starts with the cysteine, ends with the phenylalanine, and has 15 residues. Kept here is only the CDR3 DNA, which spans 45 bases and is read in frame from base 1. Clipping removes 5 bases from V and 0 bases from J, with 5 as the unmatched junction base count. The germline V gene sets CDR1 to SGHTA and CDR2 to FQGNSA. Library method: 5' RACE. Sequencing relied on an Illumina HiSeq 2500. A second roughly 6 to 12 cycle PCR used a sample-barcoded 5' primer and a J-beta primer mix. A unique molecular identifier was introduced onto each TCR beta cDNA molecule by a template-switch 5' adaptor carrying 12 random nucleotides. Each sample yielded at least 3 million CDR3-containing paired-end reads. The Mint cDNA synthesis kit, primed by a TRBC-specific oligonucleotide, was used to synthesize first-strand cDNA from all RNA. After uracil-DNA glycosylase treatment, a first 18-cycle PCR used universal primers M1SS and BC2_uni_R on all cDNA. The original methods were these. For normalization, 1 million high-quality reads were randomly selected from each sample, with every read carrying a distinct molecular identifier. Instead of being binned into consensus sequences, reads that shared molecular identifiers were thrown out. CDR3 identification, clonotype clustering and error correction used MiTCR with a Q25 quality threshold and the strictest error-elimination algorithm. A nonparametric unseen species model with Euler transformation was used to estimate lower-bound total TCR beta diversity. TCRdb trimmed the raw reads at Q25, called clones with MiXCR and kept productive beta chains. Merged by CDR3 protein, the rows form single entries marked with the most common genes and DNA. TCRdb's processing, not the authors' own work, is the source of the V and J calls. This sample gives roughly 1.5 million distinct CDR3 sequences in total; less than 45% of them show up just once. The ten largest clones represent about 4% of the sample.

This clonotype was picked up a small number of times. The target of this receptor is not known. No clone much larger than this one lies a single base away; base qualities are absent. The receptor was isolated from a woman aged 18-30 years in good health. The sequenced material came from blood. The chain joins TRBV7-2 to TRBJ2-3; 7 central bases correspond to TRBD2. The CDR3 region reads CASSNSGYSTDTQYF. The DNA reads TGTGCCAGCAGCAATAGCGGGTATAGCACAGATACGCAGTATTTT.